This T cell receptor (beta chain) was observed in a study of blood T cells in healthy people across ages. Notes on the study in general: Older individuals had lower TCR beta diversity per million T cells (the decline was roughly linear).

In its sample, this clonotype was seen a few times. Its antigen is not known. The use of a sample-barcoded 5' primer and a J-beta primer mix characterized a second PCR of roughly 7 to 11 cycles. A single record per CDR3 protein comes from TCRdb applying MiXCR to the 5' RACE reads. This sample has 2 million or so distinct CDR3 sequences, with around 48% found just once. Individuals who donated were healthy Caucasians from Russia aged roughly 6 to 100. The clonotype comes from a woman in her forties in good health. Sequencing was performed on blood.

The CDR3 sequence is CAISEGTGVGETQYF. In DNA form, the CDR3 reads TGTGCCATCAGTGAAGGGACAGGGGTTGGGGAGACCCAGTACTTC. The V gene is TRBV10-3, the J gene TRBJ2-5; 10 bases are a match to TRBD1. Unmatched junction bases numbered 6, after V lost 3 bases and J lost 5 bases. Germline CDR1 ENHRY, CDR2 SYGVKD. The CDR3 runs to 15 residues.